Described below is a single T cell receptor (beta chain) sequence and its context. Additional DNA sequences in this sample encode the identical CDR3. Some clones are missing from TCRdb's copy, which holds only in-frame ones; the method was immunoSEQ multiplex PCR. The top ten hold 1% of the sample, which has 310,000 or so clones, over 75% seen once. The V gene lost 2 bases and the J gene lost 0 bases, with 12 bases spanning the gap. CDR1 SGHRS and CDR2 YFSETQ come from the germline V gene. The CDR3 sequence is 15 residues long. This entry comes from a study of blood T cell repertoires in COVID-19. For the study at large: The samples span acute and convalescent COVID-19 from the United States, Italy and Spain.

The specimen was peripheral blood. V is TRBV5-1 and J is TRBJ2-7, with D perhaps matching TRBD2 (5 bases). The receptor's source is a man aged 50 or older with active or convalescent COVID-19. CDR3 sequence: CASSLGLAGSYEQYF. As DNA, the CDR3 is TGCGCCAGCAGCTTAGGCCTGGCGGGCTCCTACGAGCAGTACTTC.